The next 9 T cell receptor beta chains were all read from a single sample in a study of cytomegalovirus exposure and HLA in healthy donors. PCR employed 60 Vbeta and 13 Jbeta primers. Using immunoSEQ multiplex PCR, the repertoire was profiled, and TCRdb retains in-frame clones only, with some absent. The repertoire holds some 150,000 clones, approximately 65% seen once, with roughly 2.9% in the top ten. Material: PBMCs. The source is a man in his forties in good health and CMV-seronegative.

This clone occurred a few times. The rearrangement links TRBV7-6 to TRBJ2-2; 12 nucleotides line up with TRBD2. V shed 1 base, J shed 4 bases, and the junction held 1 base outside the gene matches. Looked up from germline, CDR1 is SGHVS and CDR2 is FNYEAQ. CDR3 size: 16 residues. The CDR3 bases are TGTGCCAGCAGCTTAGGGACTAGCGGGGCCACCGGGGAGCTGTTTTTT. Amino acid sequence: CASSLGTSGATGELFF. Variable domain in full (rest from reference TRBV7-6 and TRBJ2-2): GAGVSQSPRYKVTKRGQDVALRCDPISGHVSLYWYRQALGQGPEFLTYFNYEAQQDKSGLPNDRFSAERPEGSISTLTIQRTEQRDSAMYRCASSLGTSGATGELFFGEGSRLTVL.

This chain joins TRBV6-5 and TRBJ1-2, with D possibly being TRBD1 (5 bases). CDR3 length: 12 amino acids. Germline assignment: CDR1 MNHEY and CDR2 SVGAGI. The ends were cut back, 6 bases at V and 4 bases at J, with 9 bases in the middle. For the CDR3, the DNA is TGTGCCAGCAGGGAAGACAGCTATGGCTACACCTTC. The encoded protein is CASREDSYGYTF.

The V and J genes are TRBV7-9 and TRBJ1-1, with 9 bases aligning to TRBD1. The CDR3 sequence is 14 residues long. V lost 8 bases and J lost 7; bases outside the gene matches: 11. Per germline, CDR1 SEHNR and CDR2 FQNEAQ (reference sequence). CDR3 sequence (DNA): TGTGCCAGCTCAAGGGACAGGGAGAGTGATGAAGCTTTCTTT. Residues: CASSRDRESDEAFF. Complete variable domain (other parts from reference TRBV7-9 and TRBJ1-1): DTGVSQNPRHKITKRGQNVTFRCDPISEHNRLYWYRQTLGQGPEFLTYFQNEAQLEKSRLLSDRFSAERPKGSFSTLEIQRTEQGDSAMYLCASSRDRESDEAFFGQGTRLTVV.

The CDR3 sequence: CASRKDQGNYNEQFF. Here the CDR3 DNA reads TGCGCCAGCAGAAAGGATCAGGGAAACTACAATGAGCAGTTCTTC. The chain has TRBV5-1 and TRBJ2-1, with D maybe TRBD1 (5 bases). The CDR3 sequence is 15 residues long. Germline V gives CDR1 SGHRS, CDR2 YFSETQ. Trimming removed 5 bases from V and 3 bases from J, with 15 bases in between.

This clone was detected a few times. This chain joins TRBV11-2 and TRBJ2-3; 9 bases fit TRBD2. This CDR3 has 17 amino acids. V gave up 3 bases and J gave up 4 bases; unmatched junction bases: 11. Germline V gives CDR1 SGHAT, CDR2 FQNNGV. The CDR3 protein is CASSLLAGTGFADTQYF. The CDR3 DNA reads as TGTGCCAGCAGCTTGCTAGCGGGAACGGGGTTCGCAGATACGCAGTATTTT.

The rearrangement uses TRBV14 and TRBJ2-7; 9 positions match TRBD2. Germline V gives CDR1 SGHDN, CDR2 FVKESK. This CDR3 is built from 18 residues. Trimming at V came to 1 base and at J to 4 bases, leaving 14 bases not matched to a gene. CDR3 residues: CASSQVGSYGSGGYEQYF. The CDR3 bases are TGTGCCAGCAGCCAAGTGGGTAGTTATGGTAGCGGGGGTTACGAGCAGTACTTC.

The chain has TRBV6-5 and TRBJ2-7; 10 bases line up with TRBD1. The CDR3 is 14 residues long. J gave up 6 bases and V 0 bases, and 2 bases lay outside the gene matches. Germline V gene lookup returns CDR1 MNHEY and CDR2 SVGAGI. The CDR3 protein is CASSYSGQGGEQYF. CDR3 nucleotide sequence: TGTGCCAGCAGTTACTCCGGACAGGGGGGCGAGCAGTACTTC.

The chain joins TRBV9 to TRBJ2-6, with unresolved D. The CDR3 is 14 amino acids. Looked up from germline, CDR1 is SGDLS and CDR2 is YYNGEE. Trimming took 2 bases from V and 0 from J, leaving 3 bases between them. The CDR3 region has the DNA TGTGCCAGCAGCGTTAACTCTGGGGCCAACGTCCTGACTTTC. Protein sequence: CASSVNSGANVLTF. The full variable domain, rest sourced from reference TRBV9 and TRBJ2-6, is DSGVTQTPKHLITATGQRVTLRCSPRSGDLSVYWYQQSLDQGLQFLIQYYNGEERAKGNILERFSAQQFPDLHSELNLSSLELGDSALYFCASSVNSGANVLTFGAGSRLTVL.

The V gene is TRBV5-1, the J gene TRBJ1-1, with a possible D match to TRBD1 (6 bases). Trimming left V 4 bases short and J 4 bases short, with 14 bases between. In germline, CDR1 is SGHRS, CDR2 YFSETQ. The CDR3 spans 14 residues. Here the CDR3 DNA reads TGCGCCAGCAGCGTCAGGCAGGGGACCACTGAAGCTTTCTTT. Protein: CASSVRQGTTEAFF.